A selection of T cell receptor beta chains follows, all from one sample in a study of response to subunit inactivated influenza vaccine. TCRdb called the RT-PCR reads again in MiXCR, with one record for every CDR3 protein. The data show about 480,000 distinct CDR3 sequences, 25% seen once. This sample comprised CD4+ T cells sorted from PBMCs, obtained 4 to 6 days after vaccination. These receptor sequences come from a man in his fifties or sixties who received an inactivated influenza vaccine. CDR3s include the opening cysteine and the closing phenylalanine or tryptophan. A D gene is named only where the DNA matches it firmly. Expanded clones get a size class; other rows say once, few or many, or leave the size out.

len | j_gene | v_gene | d_gene | abundance | CDR3nt | CDR3aa
13 | TRBJ1-5 | TRBV7-2 | NA | NA | TGTGCCAGCAGCTTCCACACAAATCAGCCCCAGCATTTT | CASSFHTNQPQHF
15 | TRBJ1-6 | TRBV9 | NA | NA | TGTGCCAGCAGCGTAGGTGGGGCCTGGGATTCACCCCTCCACTTT | CASSVGGAWDSPLHF
17 | TRBJ2-3 | TRBV4-2 | TRBD2 | few | TGTGCCAGCAGCCAAGAGATCGGGACTACTAGCACAGATACGCAGTATTTT | CASSQEIGTTSTDTQYF
16 | TRBJ2-1 | TRBV7-3 | TRBD2 | few | TGTGCCAGCAGCTTAACTTTCACGGGAGGGTACAATGAGCAGTTCTTC | CASSLTFTGGYNEQFF
16 | TRBJ2-3 | TRBV27 | TRBD2 | NA | TGTGCCAGCAGTTCCTTAGCGGGAGTGGGAACAGATACGCAGTATTTT | CASSSLAGVGTDTQYF
17 | TRBJ1-5 | TRBV6-2/TRBV6-3 | TRBD1 | few | TGTGCCAGCAGTCAGGACAGGGCCCTAAGCCTCAATCAGCCCCAGCATTTT | CASSQDRALSLNQPQHF
14 | TRBJ1-2 | TRBV15 | NA | NA | TGTGCCACCAGCAGTGGGACGCGTGACTATGGCTACACCTTC | CATSSGTRDYGYTF
14 | TRBJ2-7 | TRBV7-2 | TRBD1 | few | TGTGCCAGCAGCTTGGACAGGGGGCCCCTCGAGCAGTACTTC | CASSLDRGPLEQYF
11 | TRBJ2-5 | TRBV29-1 | TRBD2 | NA | TGCAGCGTCGGGACTATGAGGACCCAGTACTTC | CSVGTMRTQYF
16 | TRBJ2-7 | TRBV4-2 | TRBD1 | NA | TGTGCCAGCAGCCAAGGGACAGGTAGGAGCTCCTACGAGCAGTACTTC | CASSQGTGRSSYEQYF
13 | TRBJ2-7 | TRBV6-6 | NA | few | TGTGCCAGCAGTTACCGGGAGCCCCACGAGCAGTACTTC | CASSYREPHEQYF
15 | TRBJ2-3 | TRBV6-2/TRBV6-3 | TRBD1 | NA | TGTGCCAGCAGTTTTGGACGACAGGGAGAGAATACGCAGTATTTT | CASSFGRQGENTQYF
16 | TRBJ1-5 | TRBV4-1 | NA | few | TGCGCCAGCAGCCAAGAGCTAGGGAGGGTCAATCAGCCCCAGCATTTT | CASSQELGRVNQPQHF
17 | TRBJ1-1 | TRBV5-5 | NA | NA | TGTGCCAGCAGCTCCCTTCAGGAGGGGTCCATGAACACTGAAGCTTTCTTT | CASSSLQEGSMNTEAFF
13 | TRBJ2-7 | TRBV5-5 | TRBD1 | NA | TGTGCCAGCAGCTTGGGACAGGGTCGGGAGCAGTACTTC | CASSLGQGREQYF
12 | TRBJ2-7 | TRBV29-1 | TRBD1 | NA | TGCAGCGTTGCACAGGGGGCGAACGAGCAGTACTTC | CSVAQGANEQYF
14 | TRBJ2-7 | TRBV3-1 | NA | NA | TGTGCCAGCAGCCAGAACCTAGACTACTACGAGCAGTACTTC | CASSQNLDYYEQYF
16 | TRBJ2-7 | TRBV6-1 | TRBD1 | NA | TGTGCCAGCAGTAGGACAGGGACGCGGATCTCCTACGAGCAGTACTTC | CASSRTGTRISYEQYF
15 | TRBJ2-5 | TRBV20-1 | NA | NA | TGCAGTGCTAGAGATCCCTTGGCAGGCCCAGAGACCCAGTACTTC | CSARDPLAGPETQYF
15 | TRBJ1-1 | TRBV5-1 | TRBD1 | many | TGCGCCAGCAGCTTGTTACAGGGGGCGGACACTGAAGCTTTCTTT | CASSLLQGADTEAFF
14 | TRBJ1-5 | TRBV19 | NA | few | TGTGCCAGTACCAGAATCGGCACATTACAGCCCCAGCATTTT | CASTRIGTLQPQHF
18 | TRBJ2-1 | TRBV7-2 | TRBD2 | NA | TGTGCCAGCAGCTTAGGGCGGGGGGGTTTTCGTATAGAGAATGAGCAGTTCTTC | CASSLGRGGFRIENEQFF
15 | TRBJ2-3 | TRBV5-1 | TRBD2 | NA | TGCGCCAGCAGATCTAGCGGAGCTAGCACAGATACGCAGTATTTT | CASRSSGASTDTQYF
14 | TRBJ2-3 | TRBV11-3 | TRBD1 | NA | TGTGCCAGCAGCTCGGACAGGGGGGGGAATACGCAGTATTTT | CASSSDRGGNTQYF
15 | TRBJ2-1 | TRBV5-6 | NA | NA | TGTGCCAGCAGCTTGTTGGGGGGTACCGACAATGAGCAGTTCTTC | CASSLLGGTDNEQFF
18 | TRBJ2-5 | TRBV11-1 | TRBD2 | many | TGTGCCAGCAGCCAGAAGATTAGACTAGCGGGAGTGAAGGAGACCCAGTACTTC | CASSQKIRLAGVKETQYF
15 | TRBJ2-2 | TRBV7-9 | NA | few | TGTGCCAGCAGCTTACGGGACGCGAACACCGGGGAGCTGTTTTTT | CASSLRDANTGELFF
13 | TRBJ1-2 | TRBV20-1 | NA | few | TGCAGTGCTAGACAGGGGATTGGCTATGGCTACACCTTC | CSARQGIGYGYTF
15 | TRBJ2-7 | TRBV27 | NA | NA | TGTGCCAGCAGTCCCTGGAAAGGGTCCCCCTACGAGCAGTACTTC | CASSPWKGSPYEQYF
14 | TRBJ1-1 | TRBV12-3/TRBV12-4 | NA | once | TGTGCCAGCACCGTTGCCGGGCTGAACACTGAAGCTTTCTTT | CASTVAGLNTEAFF
15 | TRBJ1-2 | TRBV12-3/TRBV12-4 | NA | few | TGTGCCAGCAGCCAGACAGGTTTAGCAAACTATGGCTACACCTTC | CASSQTGLANYGYTF
15 | TRBJ2-1 | TRBV7-8 | NA | few | TGTGCCAGCAGCTTAGCTGGGTCCCAGTACAATGAGCAGTTCTTC | CASSLAGSQYNEQFF
15 | TRBJ1-6 | TRBV5-5 | NA | NA | TGTGCCAGCAGCTTTCTACAGGGACCTAATTCACCCCTCCACTTT | CASSFLQGPNSPLHF
15 | TRBJ2-7 | TRBV3-1 | TRBD2 | NA | TGTGCCAGCAGCCAATTACTAGCGGGAGGGTACGAGCAGTACTTC | CASSQLLAGGYEQYF
15 | TRBJ2-3 | TRBV7-2 | NA | NA | TGTGCCAGCAGCGGATCCTTGGGTGGCGGGGATACGCAGTATTTT | CASSGSLGGGDTQYF
10 | TRBJ1-1 | TRBV6-1 | NA | NA | TGTGCCAGCAGTGAAGGGATAGCTTTCTTT | CASSEGIAFF
13 | TRBJ2-2 | TRBV7-8 | NA | NA | TGTGCCAGCAGCTCCAAGGTCGGTGGGGAGCTGTTTTTT | CASSSKVGGELFF
15 | TRBJ2-3 | TRBV12-3/TRBV12-4 | NA | few | TGTGCCAGCAGTTTAGCGCGGCAGCATGGGAATACGCAGTATTTT | CASSLARQHGNTQYF
11 | TRBJ2-3 | TRBV29-1 | NA | NA | TGCAGCGTCTACAGGGCCGATACGCAGTATTTT | CSVYRADTQYF
15 | TRBJ1-1 | TRBV5-1 | NA | NA | TGCGCCAGCAGCTTGGAAGGCAGGGGAGGGACTGAAGCTTTCTTT | CASSLEGRGGTEAFF
14 | TRBJ2-2 | TRBV7-9 | NA | NA | TGTGCCAGCAGCACCATGGGGAGAACCGGGGAGCTGTTTTTT | CASSTMGRTGELFF
15 | TRBJ2-1 | TRBV3-1 | NA | few | TGTGCCAGCAGCCAACCGAGGGGCGCTATAGGTGAGCAGTTCTTC | CASSQPRGAIGEQFF
13 | TRBJ2-5 | TRBV6-5 | NA | many | TGTGCCAGCAGTTCCGGGTTCCAAGAGACCCAGTACTTC | CASSSGFQETQYF
15 | TRBJ1-1 | TRBV6-1 | TRBD1 | few | TGTGCCAGCAGCACCTGGACAGGGGGGAACACTGAAGCTTTCTTT | CASSTWTGGNTEAFF
14 | TRBJ2-5 | TRBV20-1 | TRBD1 | NA | TGCAGTGCTGAGGACAGGGGTTCCCAAGAGACCCAGTACTTC | CSAEDRGSQETQYF
13 | TRBJ2-7 | TRBV19 | NA | NA | TGTGCCAGTAGTCCCGACTACAACTACGAGCAGTACTTC | CASSPDYNYEQYF
17 | TRBJ2-2 | TRBV6-2/TRBV6-3 | TRBD1 | few | TGTGCCAGCAGTCCCATTACAGGGGGCTATATCGGCGGGGAGCTGTTTTTT | CASSPITGGYIGGELFF
18 | TRBJ2-1 | TRBV11-1 | TRBD2 | once | TGTGCCAGCAGCTTAAGCAAAGCGGGGGGGATACACTACAATGAGCAGTTCTTC | CASSLSKAGGIHYNEQFF
15 | TRBJ2-3 | TRBV13 | NA | few | TGTGCCAGCAGCTCGCGAAAACAGGAGACAGATACGCAGTATTTT | CASSSRKQETDTQYF
13 | TRBJ2-7 | TRBV5-6 | TRBD1 | NA | TGTGCCAGCAGCTCGGACAGGGGGCTCGAGCAGTACTTC | CASSSDRGLEQYF
13 | TRBJ1-1 | TRBV5-1 | TRBD1 | few | TGCGCCAGCAGCGGACAGGGGAACACTGAAGCTTTCTTT | CASSGQGNTEAFF
12 | TRBJ2-7 | TRBV6-2/TRBV6-3 | TRBD2 | once | TGTGCCAGCAGAGCGGGGCCTTACGAGCAGTACTTC | CASRAGPYEQYF
15 | TRBJ2-5 | TRBV10-3 | NA | NA | TGTGCCATCAGTCAAGGGGCGGAAAGAGAAAAGACCCAGTACTTC | CAISQGAEREKTQYF
17 | TRBJ1-5 | TRBV28 | TRBD1 | many | TGTGCCAGCAGGGTTAACAGGGGTAGTATAAGTCATCAGCCCCAGCATTTT | CASRVNRGSISHQPQHF
14 | TRBJ2-5 | TRBV10-3 | TRBD1 | NA | TGTGCCGCCGGACAGGGGCCATCAGAAGAGACCCAGTACTTC | CAAGQGPSEETQYF
14 | TRBJ1-1 | TRBV3-1 | NA | few | TGTGCCAGCAGCCACGCCATCGAGGCGTCGGAAGCTTTCTTT | CASSHAIEASEAFF
15 | TRBJ2-3 | TRBV7-2 | NA | few | TGTGCCAGCAGCTTCTGGTCCGCCGTAGGGGATACGCAGTATTTT | CASSFWSAVGDTQYF